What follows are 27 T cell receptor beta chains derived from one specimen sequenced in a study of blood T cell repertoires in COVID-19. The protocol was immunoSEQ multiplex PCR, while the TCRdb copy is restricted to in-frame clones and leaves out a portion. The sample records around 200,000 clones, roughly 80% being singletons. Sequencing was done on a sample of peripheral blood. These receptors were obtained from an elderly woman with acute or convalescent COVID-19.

CDR3 DNA: TGTGCCAGCAGACACCCTAGCGGGGGGGGTGGCGAGCAGTTCTTC. Protein product: CASRHPSGGGGEQFF. V is TRBV6-5 and J is TRBJ2-1, with TRBD2 identical over 12 bases. V dropped 6 bases and J dropped 10; count of bases not matched to a gene: 10. Germline V CDR1 and CDR2: MNHEY, SVGAGI. The CDR3 runs 15 residues.

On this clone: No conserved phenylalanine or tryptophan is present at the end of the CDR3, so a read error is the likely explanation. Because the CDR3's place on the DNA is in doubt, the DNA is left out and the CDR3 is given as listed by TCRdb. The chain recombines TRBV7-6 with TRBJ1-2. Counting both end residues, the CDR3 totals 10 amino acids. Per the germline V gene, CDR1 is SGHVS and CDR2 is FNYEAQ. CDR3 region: CASSLVSGWI.

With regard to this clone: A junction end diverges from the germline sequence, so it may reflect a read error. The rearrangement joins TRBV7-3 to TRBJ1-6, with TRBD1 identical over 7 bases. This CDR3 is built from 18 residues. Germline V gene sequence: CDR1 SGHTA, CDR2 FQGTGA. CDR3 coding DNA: TGCCTCCATCCCACCCCGGCGGGACAGAAAAGCCTAAATTCACCCCTCCACTTT. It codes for CLHPTPAGQKSLNSPLHF.

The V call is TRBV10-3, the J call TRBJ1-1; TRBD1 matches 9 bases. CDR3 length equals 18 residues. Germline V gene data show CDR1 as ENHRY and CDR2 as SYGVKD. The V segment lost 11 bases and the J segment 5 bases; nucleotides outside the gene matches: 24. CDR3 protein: CASRVRTPLQGARTEAFF. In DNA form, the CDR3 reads TGTGCCTCCCGGGTGAGGACTCCGTTACAGGGGGCGAGGACTGAAGCTTTCTTT.

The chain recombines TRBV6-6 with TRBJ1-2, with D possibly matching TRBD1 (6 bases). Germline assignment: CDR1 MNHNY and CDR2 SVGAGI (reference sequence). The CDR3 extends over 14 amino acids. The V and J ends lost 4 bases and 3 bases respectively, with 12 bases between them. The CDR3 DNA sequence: TGTGCCAGCAGTTTAGAACAGGGAGACTATGGCTACACCTTC. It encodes CASSLEQGDYGYTF.

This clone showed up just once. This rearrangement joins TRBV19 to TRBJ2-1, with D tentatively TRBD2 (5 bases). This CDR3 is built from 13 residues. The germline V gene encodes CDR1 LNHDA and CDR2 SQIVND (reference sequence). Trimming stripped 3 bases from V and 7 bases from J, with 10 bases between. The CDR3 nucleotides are TGTGCCAGTAGTATCCCGGTAGCGAATGAGCAGTTCTTC. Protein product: CASSIPVANEQFF.

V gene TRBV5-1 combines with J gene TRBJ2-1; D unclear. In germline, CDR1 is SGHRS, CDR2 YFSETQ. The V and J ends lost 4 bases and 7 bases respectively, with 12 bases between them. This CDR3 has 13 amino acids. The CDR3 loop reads CASSLNERNEQFF. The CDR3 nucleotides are TGCGCCAGCAGCCTGAATGAACGGAATGAGCAGTTCTTC.

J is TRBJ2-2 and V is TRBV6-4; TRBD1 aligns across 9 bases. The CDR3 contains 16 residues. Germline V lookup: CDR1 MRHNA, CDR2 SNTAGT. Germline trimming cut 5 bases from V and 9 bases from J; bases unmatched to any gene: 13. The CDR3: CASSPAGTGLRRELFF. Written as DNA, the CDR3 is TGTGCCAGCAGTCCGGCCGGGACAGGGTTAAGAAGGGAGCTGTTTTTT.

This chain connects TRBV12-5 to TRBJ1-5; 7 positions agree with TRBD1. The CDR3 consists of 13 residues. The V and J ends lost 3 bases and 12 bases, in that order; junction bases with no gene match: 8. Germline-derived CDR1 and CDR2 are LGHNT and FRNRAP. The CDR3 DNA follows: TGTGCTAGTGGTTTCAATACAGGGGAAAGCCAGCATTTT. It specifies CASGFNTGESQHF.

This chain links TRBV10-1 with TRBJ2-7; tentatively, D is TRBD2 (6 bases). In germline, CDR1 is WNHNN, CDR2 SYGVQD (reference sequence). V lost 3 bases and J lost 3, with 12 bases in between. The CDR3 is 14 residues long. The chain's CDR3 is CASSDHSGGYEQYF. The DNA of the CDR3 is TGCGCCAGCAGTGACCACTCCGGGGGCTACGAGCAGTACTTC.

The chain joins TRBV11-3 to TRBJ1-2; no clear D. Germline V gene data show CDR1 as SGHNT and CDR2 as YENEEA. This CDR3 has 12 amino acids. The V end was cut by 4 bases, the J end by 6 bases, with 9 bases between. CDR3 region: CASSSRANGYTF. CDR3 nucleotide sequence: TGTGCCAGCAGCTCGAGAGCAAATGGCTACACCTTC.

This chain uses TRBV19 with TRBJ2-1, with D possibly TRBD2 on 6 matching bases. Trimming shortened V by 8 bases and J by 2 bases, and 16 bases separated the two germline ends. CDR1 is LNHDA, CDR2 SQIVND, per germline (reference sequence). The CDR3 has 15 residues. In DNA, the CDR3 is TGTGCCAGTTCAACTAGGCGGGACCCCTACAATGAGCAGTTCTTC. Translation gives CASSTRRDPYNEQFF.

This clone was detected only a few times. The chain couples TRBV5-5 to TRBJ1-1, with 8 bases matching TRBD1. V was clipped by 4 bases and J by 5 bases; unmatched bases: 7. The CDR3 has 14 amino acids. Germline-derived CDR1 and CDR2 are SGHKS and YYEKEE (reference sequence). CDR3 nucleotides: TGTGCCAGCAGCCGAACAGGGGGAGGGACTGAAGCTTTCTTT. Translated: CASSRTGGGTEAFF.

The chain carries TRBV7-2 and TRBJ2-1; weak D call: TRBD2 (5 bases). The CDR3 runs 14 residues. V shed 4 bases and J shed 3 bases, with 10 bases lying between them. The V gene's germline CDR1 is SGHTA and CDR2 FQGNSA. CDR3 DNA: TGTGCCAGCAGCTCAAGCCGGGACTACAATGAGCAGTTCTTC. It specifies CASSSSRDYNEQFF.

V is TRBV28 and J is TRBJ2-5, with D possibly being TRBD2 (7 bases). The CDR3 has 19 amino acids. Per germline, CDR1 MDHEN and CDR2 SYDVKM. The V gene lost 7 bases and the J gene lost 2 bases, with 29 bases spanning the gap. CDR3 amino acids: CASIPLGGGGDPAQETQYF. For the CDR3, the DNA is TGTGCCAGCATTCCTTTGGGTGGGGGGGGCGACCCAGCTCAAGAGACCCAGTACTTC.

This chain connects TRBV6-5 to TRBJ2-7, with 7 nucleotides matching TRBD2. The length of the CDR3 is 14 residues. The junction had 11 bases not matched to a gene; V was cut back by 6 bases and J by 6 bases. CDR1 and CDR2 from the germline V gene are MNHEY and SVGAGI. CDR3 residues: CASRAAQLATEQYF. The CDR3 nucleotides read TGTGCCAGCAGAGCCGCCCAACTAGCGACCGAGCAGTACTTC.

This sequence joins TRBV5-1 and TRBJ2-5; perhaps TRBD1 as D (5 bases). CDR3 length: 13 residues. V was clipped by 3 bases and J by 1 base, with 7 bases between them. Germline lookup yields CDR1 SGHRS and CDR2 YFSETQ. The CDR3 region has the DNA TGCGCCAGCAGCTGGGGCATCCAAGAGACCCAGTACTTC. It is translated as CASSWGIQETQYF.

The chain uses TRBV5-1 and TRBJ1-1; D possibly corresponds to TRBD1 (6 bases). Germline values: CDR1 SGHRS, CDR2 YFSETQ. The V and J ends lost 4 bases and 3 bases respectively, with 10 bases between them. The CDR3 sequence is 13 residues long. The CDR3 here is CASSVDSHTEAFF. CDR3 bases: TGCGCCAGCAGCGTGGACAGTCACACTGAAGCTTTCTTT.

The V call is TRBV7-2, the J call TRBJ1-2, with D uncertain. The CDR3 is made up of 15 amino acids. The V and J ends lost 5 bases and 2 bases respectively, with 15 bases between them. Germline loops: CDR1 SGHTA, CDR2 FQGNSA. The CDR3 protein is CASSAKGGMNYGYTF. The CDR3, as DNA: TGTGCCAGCAGCGCCAAGGGAGGGATGAACTATGGCTACACCTTC.

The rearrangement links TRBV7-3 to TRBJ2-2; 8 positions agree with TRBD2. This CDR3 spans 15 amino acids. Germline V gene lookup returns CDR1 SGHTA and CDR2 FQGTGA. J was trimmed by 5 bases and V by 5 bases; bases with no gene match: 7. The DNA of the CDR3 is TGTGCCAGCAGCCCCAGGGCGGGAGGTACCGGGGAGCTGTTTTTT. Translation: CASSPRAGGTGELFF.

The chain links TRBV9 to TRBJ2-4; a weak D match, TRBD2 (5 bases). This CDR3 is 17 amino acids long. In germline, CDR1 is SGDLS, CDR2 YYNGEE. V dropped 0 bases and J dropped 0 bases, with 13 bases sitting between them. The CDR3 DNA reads TGTGCCAGCAGCGTAGATGAGGGTACTCTAGCCAAAAACATTCAGTACTTC. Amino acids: CASSVDEGTLAKNIQYF.

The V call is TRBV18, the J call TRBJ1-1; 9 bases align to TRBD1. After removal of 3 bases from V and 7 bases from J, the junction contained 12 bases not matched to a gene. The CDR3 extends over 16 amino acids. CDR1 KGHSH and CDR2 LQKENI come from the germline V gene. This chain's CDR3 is CASSPRRTGEEYEAFF. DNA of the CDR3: TGTGCCAGCTCACCTCGCCGGACAGGGGAAGAGTATGAAGCTTTCTTT.

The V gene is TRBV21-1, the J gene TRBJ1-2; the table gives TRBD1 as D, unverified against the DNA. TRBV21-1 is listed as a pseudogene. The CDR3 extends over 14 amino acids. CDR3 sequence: CASSKVEQSYGYTF. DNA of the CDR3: TGTGCCAGCAGCAAAGTGGAACAGAGTTATGGCTACACCTTC.

The CDR3 region has the DNA TGTGCCAGCAGTTCCAACGTCCTCGCGCCCTACGAGCAGTACTTC. This codes for CASSSNVLAPYEQYF. The chain employs TRBV6-5 and TRBJ2-7; no reliable D call. Germline lookup yields CDR1 MNHEY and CDR2 SVGAGI. The CDR3 runs 15 residues. Trimming shortened V by 4 bases and J by 2 bases, and 15 bases separated the two germline ends.

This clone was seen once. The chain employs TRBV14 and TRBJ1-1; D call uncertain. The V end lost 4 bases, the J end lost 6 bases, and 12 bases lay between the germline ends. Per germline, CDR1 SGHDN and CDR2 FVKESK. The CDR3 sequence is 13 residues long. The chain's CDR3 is CASSPWGAPEAFF. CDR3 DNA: TGTGCCAGCAGCCCCTGGGGAGCCCCTGAAGCTTTCTTT.

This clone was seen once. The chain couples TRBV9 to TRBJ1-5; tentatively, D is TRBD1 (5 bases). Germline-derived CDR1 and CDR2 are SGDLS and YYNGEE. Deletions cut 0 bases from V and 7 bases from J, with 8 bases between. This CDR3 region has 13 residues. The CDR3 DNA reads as TGTGCCAGCAGCGTAGGGGGGGTGCAGCCCCAGCATTTT. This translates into CASSVGGVQPQHF.

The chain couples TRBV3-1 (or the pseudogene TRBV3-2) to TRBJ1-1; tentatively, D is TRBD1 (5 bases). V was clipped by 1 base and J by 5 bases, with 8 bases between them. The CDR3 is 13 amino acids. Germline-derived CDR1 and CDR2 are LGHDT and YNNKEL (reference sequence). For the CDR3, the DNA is TGTGCCAGCAGCCAAGGGGGGGGGACTGAAGCTTTCTTT. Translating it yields CASSQGGGTEAFF.